Listed here are 3 T cell receptor beta chains from one sample, sequenced in a study of blood T cells in healthy people across ages. A second about 7 to 12 cycle PCR used barcoded and J-beta primers. Each CDR3 protein gets one entry after TCRdb re-called the 5' RACE reads with MiXCR. Among roughly 410,000 distinct CDR3 sequences listed, approximately 52% were seen once. Source material: blood. The receptor set was obtained from a man aged 60-69 years in good health.

J is TRBJ1-4 and V is TRBV20-1; 7 bases line up with TRBD1. The V segment lost 6 bases and the J segment 2 bases; nucleotides outside the gene matches: 9. The CDR3 totals 15 residues. CDR1 DFQATT and CDR2 SNEGSKA come from the germline V gene (reference sequence). This CDR3 reads CSAGSRGLTNEKLFF. The DNA of the CDR3 is TGCAGTGCGGGGTCAAGGGGGCTTACTAATGAAAAACTGTTTTTT.

The rearrangement joins TRBV7-2 to TRBJ2-1; TRBD1 matches 7 bases. Germline V gives CDR1 SGHTA, CDR2 FQGNSA. Unmatched junction bases numbered 8, after V lost 3 bases and J lost 6 bases. The CDR3 is made up of 15 amino acids. The CDR3 is CASSFSTGSLNEQFF. The CDR3 DNA reads TGTGCCAGCAGCTTTTCGACAGGGTCTCTCAATGAGCAGTTCTTC.

The chain couples TRBV6-6 to TRBJ2-1; D uncertain. V lost 6 bases and J lost 5, with 14 bases in between. The germline V gene encodes CDR1 MNHNY and CDR2 SVGAGI (reference sequence). The length of the CDR3 is 14 residues. This chain's CDR3 is CASSLVFRNNEQFF. The CDR3, as DNA: TGTGCCAGCAGCTTGGTATTTCGGAACAATGAGCAGTTCTTC.